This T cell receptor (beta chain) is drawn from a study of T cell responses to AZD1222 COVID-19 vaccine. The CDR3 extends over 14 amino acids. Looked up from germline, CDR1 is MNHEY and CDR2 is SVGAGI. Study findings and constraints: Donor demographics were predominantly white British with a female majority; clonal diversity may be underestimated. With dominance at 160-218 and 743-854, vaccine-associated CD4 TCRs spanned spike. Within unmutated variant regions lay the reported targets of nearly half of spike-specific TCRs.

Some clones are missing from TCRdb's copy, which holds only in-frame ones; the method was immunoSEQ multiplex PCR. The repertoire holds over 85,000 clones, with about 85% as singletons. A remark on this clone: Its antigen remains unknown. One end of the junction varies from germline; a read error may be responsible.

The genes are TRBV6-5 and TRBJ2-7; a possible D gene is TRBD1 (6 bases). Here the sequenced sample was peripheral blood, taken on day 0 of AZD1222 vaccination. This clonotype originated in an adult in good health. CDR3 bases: TGTGCCAGCAGTGACTCCGGGACATCTGCTGGGCAGTACTTC. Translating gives CASSDSGTSAGQYF.